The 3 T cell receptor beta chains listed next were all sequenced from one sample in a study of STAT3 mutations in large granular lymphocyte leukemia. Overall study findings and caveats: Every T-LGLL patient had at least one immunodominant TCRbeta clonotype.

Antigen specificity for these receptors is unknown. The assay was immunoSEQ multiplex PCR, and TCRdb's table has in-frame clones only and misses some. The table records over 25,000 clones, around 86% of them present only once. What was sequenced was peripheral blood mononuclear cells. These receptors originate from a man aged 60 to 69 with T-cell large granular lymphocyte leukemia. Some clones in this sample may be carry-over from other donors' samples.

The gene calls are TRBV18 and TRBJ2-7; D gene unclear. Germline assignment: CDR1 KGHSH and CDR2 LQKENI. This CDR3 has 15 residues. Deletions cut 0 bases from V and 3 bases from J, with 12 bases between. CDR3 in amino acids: CASSPPSGVRYEQYF. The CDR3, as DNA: TGTGCCAGCTCACCACCCTCCGGCGTACGCTACGAGCAGTACTTC.

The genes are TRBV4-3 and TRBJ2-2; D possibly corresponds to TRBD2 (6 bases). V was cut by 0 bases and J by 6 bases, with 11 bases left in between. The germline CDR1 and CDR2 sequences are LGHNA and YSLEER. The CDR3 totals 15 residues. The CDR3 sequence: CASSQDPRRAGELFF. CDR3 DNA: TGCGCCAGCAGCCAAGACCCCAGGAGGGCCGGGGAGCTGTTTTTT.

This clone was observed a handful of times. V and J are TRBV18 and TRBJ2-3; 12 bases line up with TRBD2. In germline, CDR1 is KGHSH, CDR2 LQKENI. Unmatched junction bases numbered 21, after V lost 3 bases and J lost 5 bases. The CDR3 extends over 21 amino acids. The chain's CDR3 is CASSPPGGQGLAGGPEDTQYF. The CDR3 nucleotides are TGTGCCAGCTCACCGCCGGGGGGTCAGGGCCTAGCGGGAGGGCCCGAAGATACGCAGTATTTT.